These 9 T cell receptor beta chains came from one sample sequenced in a study of molecular identifiers for immune sequencing clone quantification. One entry per CDR3 protein, called by TCRdb with MiXCR from the PCR reads. The data show 300,000 to 350,000 distinct CDR3 sequences, about 20% seen once. The source material was naive CD8+ T cells from blood, with Jurkat cell RNA spiked in. Subset meaning: FACS-sorted CD8+CD4-CCR7+CD45RA+ naive T cells. These receptor sequences come from a human donor in good health. Some libraries in this study had Jurkat cell RNA spiked in.

This clonotype has just a few counts. Mismatch with germline at one junction end may stem from a read error. This chain links TRBV19 with TRBJ1-5; unclear D gene. The CDR3 has 15 amino acids. Germline V gene sequence: CDR1 LNHDA, CDR2 SQIVND (reference sequence). This CDR3 is CASSPFGYSNQPKHF. CDR3 DNA sequence: TGTGCCAGTAGCCCTTTTGGTTATAGCAATCAGCCCAAGCATTTT.

In its sample, this clonotype was seen many times. The rearrangement joins TRBV24-1 to TRBJ2-3; 10 bases are shared with TRBD2. The germline CDR1 and CDR2 sequences are KGHDR and SFDVKD. V was clipped by 0 bases and J by 3 bases; unmatched bases: 11. CDR3 length equals 19 residues. The CDR3 nucleotides are TGTGCCACCAGTGATTTGTCCGAGCGGGAGGGGCCCAGGACAGATACGCAGTATTTT. It specifies CATSDLSEREGPRTDTQYF.

Comment on this clonotype: It may be a read error: a sequence one base away is much more abundant. This sequence joins TRBV5-1 and TRBJ2-7; 10 bases agree with TRBD1. The CDR3 covers 14 residues. Per the germline V gene, CDR1 is SGHRS and CDR2 is YFSETQ. The CDR3 loop is CASPVRDRGYEPYF. The CDR3 DNA reads TGCGCCAGTCCCGTCCGGGACAGGGGCTACGAGCCGTACTTC.

Comment on this clonotype: A much larger clone sits a single nucleotide away, making a read error possible. J is TRBJ2-5 and V is TRBV11-2; the D is unclear. The CDR3 length is 14 residues. Germline CDR1 is SGHAT and CDR2 is FQNNGV. CDR3 coding DNA: TGTGCCAGCAGCTTATCTCTTGATCAAGAGGCCCAGTACTTC. It encodes CASSLSLDQEAQYF.

At least ten counts were recorded for this clonotype. The rearrangement links TRBV4-1 to TRBJ2-5, with D unresolved. This CDR3 is 12 amino acids long. The V and J ends lost 0 bases and 5 bases respectively, with 4 bases between them. Germline loops: CDR1 MGHRA, CDR2 YSYEKL. CDR3 nucleotides: TGCGCCAGCAGCCAAGACTGGGAGACCCAGTACTTC. This encodes CASSQDWETQYF.

About this clonotype: This may be a read error: a much more frequent sequence differs by one nucleotide. The rearrangement joins TRBV5-1 to TRBJ2-1; 10 bases agree with TRBD2. Per germline, CDR1 SGHRS and CDR2 YFSETQ. The CDR3 loop spans 16 amino acids. CDR3 sequence reads: CASNLVVSGGDNEQFF. The CDR3 nucleotides are TGCGCCAGCAACTTGGTTGTCAGCGGGGGGGACAATGAGCAGTTCTTC.

This clonotype was seen repeatedly, ten times or more. The chain links TRBV6-1 to TRBJ2-3, with 8 bases matching TRBD2. V trimming: 2 bases; J trimming: 5 bases; junction bases outside the gene matches: 6. The CDR3 runs 15 residues. Looked up from germline, CDR1 is MNHNS and CDR2 is SASEGT. The CDR3 reads CASSEYGGAGDTQYF. Written as DNA, the CDR3 is TGTGCCAGCAGTGAATACGGGGGGGCAGGAGATACGCAGTATTTT.

This clonotype was detected ten times or more. The V gene is TRBV19, the J gene TRBJ2-7; D is unclear. The CDR3 consists of 15 residues. Germline loops: CDR1 LNHDA, CDR2 SQIVND (reference sequence). V gave up 2 bases and J gave up 1 base, with 12 bases separating them. The CDR3: CASSINYASSYEQYF. The CDR3 DNA is TGTGCCAGTAGTATAAACTACGCAAGTTCCTACGAGCAGTACTTC. The full variable domain, with the rest looked up from reference TRBV19 and TRBJ2-7, is DGGITQSPKYLFRKEGQNVTLSCEQNLNHDAMYWYRQDPGQGLRLIYYSQIVNDFQKGDIAEGYSVSREKKESFPLTVTSAQKNPTAFYLCASSINYASSYEQYFGPGTRLTVT.

V gene TRBV3-1 combines with J gene TRBJ2-7; 12 nucleotides align to TRBD2. Looked up from germline, CDR1 is LGHDT and CDR2 is YNNKEL (reference sequence). J gave up 4 bases and V 4 bases, and 5 bases lay outside the gene matches. CDR3 length: 15 residues. CDR3 nucleotide sequence: TGTGCCAGCAGCCCCTGGACTAGCGGGATGTACGAGCAGTACTTC. This sequence encodes CASSPWTSGMYEQYF.